Sequencing of this T cell receptor (beta chain) was carried out in a study of T-cell reconstitution after alpha-beta-depleted transplantation in children (dated by TCRdb to about 2016). In terms of the full investigation: The study quantitatively tracked T-cell immune reconstitution after TCRalphabeta/CD19-depleted allogeneic hematopoietic cell transplantation in children using TCR repertoire profiling.

Per the germline V gene (reference sequence), SEHNR is the CDR1 and FQNEAQ is the CDR2. From its cysteine to its phenylalanine, the CDR3 spans 14 amino acids. Only the CDR3 portion is preserved as DNA: 42 bases, with reading frame beginning at the first base. V gives up 1 base and J gives up 3 bases, and the segment between their germline ends measures 9 bases. Interpreted using the paper, the treatment or condition label stands for: allogeneic hematopoietic cell transplantation with graft depleted of TCRalphabeta T cells and CD19 B cells. Transplant recipients were children who received TCRalphabeta/CD19-depleted allogeneic hematopoietic cell grafts. The full study reports these points: Apparently early alphabetaT-cell count recovery about two months after transplant reportedly relied on only several hundred rapidly expanded clones derived from non-depleted graft cells. In some patients, the high TCRbeta diversity seen at day 60 was put down to recipient T cells and intrathymic progenitors that had survived conditioning. Over subsequent months, a decline in hyperexpanded clone frequencies was noted, and after one year, T-cell counts and TCRbeta diversity were mostly ascribed to newly produced T cells.

Of note for this clonotype: No antigen is known for it. No quality values exist for individual bases; no much larger clone is one base distant.

Library construction relied on PCR. The sequencer listed for this sample is Illumina HiSeq 2500. TCR library preparation used molecular barcoding, with unique molecular identifiers applied to normalize quantification of the TCRbeta repertoire. TCRdb cleaned the public reads at Q25 with fastp, built clones with MiXCR and kept in-frame beta chains. Here each entry gathers all rows of one CDR3 protein and keeps the most common genes and DNA. The table for this sample lists 250,000 to 400,000 distinct CDR3 sequences; roughly 21% of them were counted only once. The ten largest clonotypes hold approximately 11% of the sample.

This clonotype was sampled from a male patient between 10 and 17 years old who had a stem cell transplant for acute lymphoblastic leukemia, so the T cells may come from the graft donor. The sample in question was PBMCs, mostly from graft donor cells, obtained 180 days after TCRalphabeta/CD19-depleted stem cell transplant. The rearrangement combines TRBV7-9 with TRBJ2-5; perhaps TRBD2 is the D gene, with 5 bases matching. The CDR3 protein sequence reads: CASSLVYGKETQYF. At the DNA level, the sequence is TGTGCCAGCAGCTTAGTCTACGGGAAAGAGACCCAGTACTTC. Outside the CDR3, residues come from the reference TRBV7-9 and TRBJ2-5 proteins, so the full variable domain is: DTGVSQNPRHKITKRGQNVTFRCDPISEHNRLYWYRQTLGQGPEFLTYFQNEAQLEKSRLLSDRFSAERPKGSFSTLEIQRTEQGDSAMYLCASSLVYGKETQYFGPGTRLLVL.